Listed below are T cell receptor beta chains from one sample, sequenced in a study of cytomegalovirus exposure and HLA in healthy donors. Repertoires were generated with immunoSEQ multiplex PCR, while TCRdb's copy carries only in-frame clones and drops some. This sample carries around 78,000 clones, over 60% of them seen once, and the ten largest clones take 11%. Sequencing was done on a sample of PBMCs. Receptor source: a woman between 40 and 55 years old in good health and CMV-seropositive. CDR3s include the opening cysteine and the closing phenylalanine or tryptophan. Each record gives: V gene, J gene, D gene, clone size, CDR3 protein, CDR3 DNA. D genes are given only for firm matches. A clone size is listed for some rows: how often the clone was seen (once, few, many), or a class if it is expanded.

TRBV5-4	TRBJ2-7	TRBD2	-	CASSLGLAGGPVEQYF	TGTGCCAGCAGCTTGGGACTAGCGGGAGGGCCCGTCGAGCAGTACTTC
TRBV28	TRBJ1-5	-	-	CASSFADLYQPQHF	TGTGCCAGCAGTTTCGCCGACTTATATCAGCCCCAGCATTTT
TRBV5-1	TRBJ1-2	TRBD1	-	CATRTGGDGYPF	TGCGCCACAAGGACAGGGGGCGATGGCTACCCCTTC
TRBV30	TRBJ2-5	TRBD2	-	CAWSAPGLAFGETQYF	TGTGCCTGGAGTGCCCCGGGACTAGCTTTTGGGGAGACCCAGTACTTC
TRBV6-5	TRBJ1-2	-	once	CASSYWTDSNYGYTF	TGTGCCAGCAGTTACTGGACAGATTCTAACTATGGCTACACCTTC
TRBV28	TRBJ1-5	-	few	CASSLGGAGVSNQPQHF	TGTGCCAGCAGTTTAGGGGGCGCCGGGGTAAGCAATCAGCCCCAGCATTTT
TRBV11-2	TRBJ2-7	-	-	CASSEQGAHEQYF	TGTGCCAGCAGCGAACAGGGAGCCCACGAGCAGTACTTC
TRBV28	TRBJ2-7	-	-	CASSSPTGSSYEQYF	TGTGCCAGCAGTTCCCCCACAGGGAGCTCCTACGAGCAGTACTTC
TRBV12-5	TRBJ1-4	-	-	CASGLGSATNEKLFF	TGTGCTAGTGGTTTGGGGTCAGCAACTAATGAAAAACTGTTTTTT
TRBV6-5	TRBJ1-2	-	-	CASSYTDRGYGYTF	TGTGCCAGCAGTTACACTGATAGGGGCTATGGCTACACCTTC
TRBV28	TRBJ2-7	TRBD1	-	CASSLGDRKTYEQYF	TGTGCCAGCAGTTTGGGGGACAGGAAGACCTACGAGCAGTACTTC
TRBV2	TRBJ2-3	TRBD1	-	CASSTGVTDTQYF	TGTGCCAGCAGTACAGGGGTCACAGATACGCAGTATTTT
TRBV7-9	TRBJ2-7	-	-	CASSQEGDHQYF	TGTGCCAGCAGTCAAGAAGGGGATCATCAGTACTTC
TRBV25-1	TRBJ2-7	TRBD1	-	CASSLTGDAEQYF	TGTGCCAGCAGTTTGACAGGGGATGCGGAGCAGTACTTC
TRBV19	TRBJ1-2	-	once	CASSQGLDGYTF	TGTGCCAGTAGCCAGGGTTTAGATGGCTACACCTTC
TRBV19	TRBJ2-7	TRBD2	-	CASSTGTSGYEQYF	TGTGCCAGTAGTACGGGGACTAGCGGCTACGAGCAGTACTTC
TRBV30	TRBJ2-1	TRBD2	-	CAWSDIAGGAYNEQFF	TGTGCCTGGAGTGACATAGCGGGGGGGGCCTACAATGAGCAGTTCTTC
TRBV16	TRBJ1-1	TRBD1	-	CASSPLPGQGDVNTEAFF	TGTGCCAGCAGCCCCCTTCCGGGACAGGGTGATGTGAACACTGAAGCTTTCTTT
TRBV6-6	TRBJ2-2	TRBD1	once	CASSLGQGRNTGELFF	TGTGCCAGCAGTTTAGGACAGGGTCGGAACACCGGGGAGCTGTTTTTT
TRBV9	TRBJ1-2	TRBD1	-	CASSVGQGYGYTF	TGTGCCAGCAGCGTCGGACAGGGCTATGGCTACACCTTC
TRBV18	TRBJ1-1	TRBD1	-	CASSPRQGTNTEAFF	TGTGCCAGCTCACCACGACAGGGGACCAACACTGAAGCTTTCTTT
TRBV19	TRBJ2-3	-	-	CASSIPGRGTTDTQYF	TGTGCCAGTAGTATCCCCGGGAGAGGGACCACAGATACGCAGTATTTT
TRBV5-1	TRBJ2-3	-	-	CASSSSSTDTQYF	TGCGCCAGCAGCTCCTCCTCCACAGATACGCAGTATTTT
TRBV2	TRBJ1-1	TRBD1	-	CASSWDSEGEAFF	TGTGCCAGCAGTTGGGACAGTGAGGGGGAAGCTTTCTTT
TRBV7-9	TRBJ1-5	-	few	CASSSQGDQPQHF	TGTGCCAGCAGCTCCCAAGGGGATCAGCCCCAGCATTTT
TRBV6-5	TRBJ2-7	-	-	CASRNSFEEQYF	TGTGCCAGCAGAAACAGCTTCGAGGAGCAGTACTTC
TRBV7-9	TRBJ1-4	-	-	CASSQNSVGEKLFF	TGTGCCAGCAGCCAAAACAGTGTTGGAGAAAAACTGTTTTTT
TRBV6-5	TRBJ1-1	-	few	CATRDKWGGHHF	TGTGCCACCAGGGACAAATGGGGAGGTCATCATTTT
TRBV5-1	TRBJ2-5	-	-	CASSLARANGETQYF	TGCGCCAGCAGCTTGGCCAGGGCCAACGGAGAGACCCAGTACTTC
TRBV6-1	TRBJ2-1	TRBD2	-	CASTEAEIGRARYEQFF	TGTGCCAGCACCGAAGCAGAAATCGGGAGGGCCAGATATGAGCAGTTCTTC
TRBV19	TRBJ2-3	-	once	CASSIDGEAKPTDTQYF	TGTGCCAGTAGTATAGATGGGGAGGCGAAACCCACAGATACGCAGTATTTT
TRBV7-9	TRBJ1-1	TRBD1	-	CASSPFGQGMGAFF	TGTGCCAGCAGCCCTTTCGGACAGGGTATGGGAGCTTTCTTT
TRBV2	TRBJ2-7	TRBD1	-	CASSGTGVPYEQYF	TGTGCCAGCAGTGGGACAGGGGTCCCCTACGAGCAGTACTTC
TRBV18	TRBJ1-1	-	-	CASSPFDSTNTEAFF	TGTGCCAGCTCACCCTTCGACAGCACGAACACTGAAGCTTTCTTT
TRBV9	TRBJ2-6	-	-	CASSINVAGANVLTF	TGTGCCAGCAGTATAAATGTCGCTGGGGCCAACGTCCTGACTTTC
TRBV29-1	TRBJ2-5	TRBD2	-	CSVSGGGSLGETQYF	TGCAGCGTTTCGGGCGGGGGGTCTCTGGGAGAGACCCAGTACTTC
TRBV6-6	TRBJ1-6	-	-	CASSYGFYAGNSPLHF	TGTGCCAGCAGTTATGGGTTCTATGCGGGGAATTCACCCCTCCACTTT
TRBV11-2	TRBJ1-1	-	-	CASRSPNGLGHTEAFF	TGTGCCAGCAGGTCCCCTAATGGTCTGGGGCACACTGAAGCTTTCTTT
TRBV2	TRBJ1-6	-	few	CASSWGGASNSPLHF	TGTGCCAGCAGTTGGGGAGGGGCTAGTAATTCACCCCTCCACTTT
TRBV19	TRBJ1-1	TRBD1	-	CASSLRRDRVSNTEAFF	TGTGCCAGTAGCCTTCGCCGGGACAGGGTATCGAACACTGAAGCTTTCTTT
TRBV28	TRBJ2-1	-	-	CASSLGGEQFF	TGTGCCAGCAGTCTTGGCGGGGAGCAGTTCTTC
TRBV4-1	TRBJ1-1	-	-	CASSQEGGGGSAFF	TGCGCCAGCAGCCAAGAGGGAGGGGGAGGTTCGGCTTTCTTT
TRBV30	TRBJ1-2	-	-	CAWTGPDYGYTF	TGTGCCTGGACAGGGCCGGACTATGGCTACACCTTC
TRBV28	TRBJ2-2	TRBD2	-	CASTIGGLAGVTGELFF	TGTGCCAGCACCATTGGAGGTTTAGCGGGGGTTACCGGGGAGCTGTTTTTT
TRBV30	TRBJ1-6	-	few	CAWSAGGGYNSPLHF	TGTGCCTGGAGTGCGGGAGGAGGCTATAATTCACCCCTCCACTTT
TRBV2	TRBJ1-2	-	many	CASTYAGPFDGYTF	TGTGCCAGCACTTACGCGGGTCCTTTCGATGGCTACACCTTC
TRBV4-2	TRBJ2-1	TRBD2	-	CASSQELAGDNEQFF	TGTGCCAGCAGCCAAGAACTAGCGGGAGACAATGAGCAGTTCTTC
TRBV4-2	TRBJ1-2	-	-	CASSQGGSYGYTF	TGTGCCAGCAGCCAAGGAGGGTCCTATGGCTACACCTTC
TRBV7-3	TRBJ1-1	-	-	CASSATVGLQNTEAFF	TGTGCCAGCAGCGCTACGGTGGGGCTGCAGAACACTGAAGCTTTCTTT
TRBV4-2	TRBJ2-1	TRBD1	-	CASSQERGQGPYNEQFF	TGTGCCAGCAGCCAAGAAAGGGGACAGGGTCCCTACAATGAGCAGTTCTTC
TRBV6-5	TRBJ2-5	TRBD1	once	CASRGTAQETQYF	TGTGCCAGCAGGGGGACAGCTCAAGAGACCCAGTACTTC
TRBV7-6	TRBJ1-3	-	-	CASSLVGAQGRGNTIYF	TGTGCCAGCAGCTTAGTTGGGGCACAGGGTAGGGGAAACACCATATATTTT
TRBV7-2	TRBJ1-1	-	-	CASSLHQTGMNTEAFF	TGTGCCAGCAGCCTTCACCAAACAGGGATGAACACTGAAGCTTTCTTT
TRBV4-2	TRBJ2-3	TRBD1	-	CASTYRQGEDTQYF	TGTGCCAGCACCTACCGCCAGGGGGAAGATACGCAGTATTTT
TRBV6-5	TRBJ1-2	-	-	CASSSGLAFYGYTF	TGTGCCAGCAGTTCTGGACTGGCCTTCTATGGCTACACCTTC
TRBV10-3	TRBJ1-2	TRBD1	-	CAAGQGARRGYTF	TGTGCCGCCGGACAGGGGGCGCGGCGGGGCTACACCTTC
TRBV30	TRBJ1-1	-	-	CAFFRRGGTPNTEAFF	TGTGCCTTTTTCCGTCGGGGGGGGACCCCGAACACTGAAGCTTTCTTT
TRBV5-1	TRBJ2-1	TRBD1	few	CASSSLGGLGGQFF	TGCGCCAGCAGCTCGTTAGGGGGCTTAGGTGGGCAGTTCTTC
TRBV14	TRBJ2-7	-	few	CASSPQGDFYEQYF	TGTGCCAGCAGCCCTCAGGGGGACTTCTACGAGCAGTACTTC
TRBV6-5	TRBJ2-7	TRBD1	-	CASRPGGAYEQYF	TGTGCCAGCAGGCCAGGGGGCGCTTACGAGCAGTACTTC